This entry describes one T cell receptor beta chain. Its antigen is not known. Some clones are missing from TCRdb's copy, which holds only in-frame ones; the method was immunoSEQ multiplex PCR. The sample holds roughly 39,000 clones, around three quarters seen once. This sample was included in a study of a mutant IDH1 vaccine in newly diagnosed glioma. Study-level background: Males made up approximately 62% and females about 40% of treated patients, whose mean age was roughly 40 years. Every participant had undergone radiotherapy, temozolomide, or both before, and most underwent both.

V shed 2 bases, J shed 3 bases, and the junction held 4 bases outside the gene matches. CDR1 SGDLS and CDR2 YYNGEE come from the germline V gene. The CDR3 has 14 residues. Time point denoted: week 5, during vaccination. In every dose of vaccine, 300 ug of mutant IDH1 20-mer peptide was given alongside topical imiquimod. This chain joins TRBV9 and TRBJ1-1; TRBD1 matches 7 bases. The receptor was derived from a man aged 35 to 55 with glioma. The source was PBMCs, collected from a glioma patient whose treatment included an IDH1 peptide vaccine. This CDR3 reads CASSVSGGYTEAFF. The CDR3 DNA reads TGTGCCAGCAGCGTGTCAGGGGGGTACACTGAAGCTTTCTTT.